The sequence of this T cell receptor beta chain was determined in a study of T cell responses to AZD1222 COVID-19 vaccine. The ends were cut back, 4 bases at V and 4 bases at J, with 14 bases in the middle. CDR1 is LGHDT, CDR2 YNNKEL, per germline (reference sequence). This CDR3 contains 15 residues. Produced via immunoSEQ multiplex PCR; TCRdb's table is partial and in-frame only. The table shows more than 85,000 clones, with about 88% occurring only once. Specimen: peripheral blood, collected 28 days after the second AZD1222 dose. The rearrangement links TRBV3-1 (or the pseudogene TRBV3-2) to TRBJ1-3, with D tentatively TRBD1 (6 bases). The clonotype originates from an adult who received the AZD1222 COVID-19 vaccine. The CDR3 DNA follows: TGTGCCAGCAGCCCCCCAGGGGTGGGGGGAAACACCATATATTTT. It translates to CASSPPGVGGNTIYF.